This T cell receptor (beta chain) was sequenced in a study of neurological immune-mediated disorders. This clonotype was found many times. Germline CDR1 SGHRS, CDR2 YFSETQ. There are 14 residues in the CDR3. V lost 5 bases, J lost 4 bases, and 13 bases lay in between. TCRdb used MiXCR to reprocess the 5' RACE reads, holding one entry per CDR3 protein. This table holds more than 40,000 distinct CDR3 sequences, just over 3% found once. V and J are TRBV5-1 and TRBJ2-1, with D unclear. This receptor was obtained from a woman aged 50 to 60 with multiple sclerosis. Sequenced sample: PBMCs. The DNA of the CDR3 is TGCGCCAGCAGTTTTTCCTTTGGGTACAATGAGCAGTTCTTC. Protein sequence: CASSFSFGYNEQFF.